These 19 T cell receptor beta chains were all obtained from the same sample, sequenced in a study of cytomegalovirus exposure and HLA in healthy donors. Primers: 60 Vbeta forward and 13 Jbeta reverse. Sequencing used immunoSEQ multiplex PCR; TCRdb keeps in-frame clones, though not all of them. The sample lists approximately 170,000 clones, around 85% occurring once. Sequenced sample: PBMCs. The receptors were gathered from a man over 45 in good health and CMV-seropositive.

Only a few counts were recorded for this clone. The chain combines TRBV25-1 with TRBJ2-7, with 9 nucleotides matching TRBD1. CDR1 is MGHDK and CDR2 is SYGVNS in the germline V gene. The CDR3 runs to 12 residues. V shed 6 bases, J shed 3 bases, and the junction held 0 bases outside the gene matches. The CDR3 nucleotides are TGTGCCAGCAGGACAGGGGGCTACGAGCAGTACTTC. This encodes CASRTGGYEQYF.

The CDR3 loop reads CASSLAGRGYEQYF. The CDR3 bases are TGTGCCAGCAGCTTAGCCGGCAGGGGCTACGAGCAGTACTTC. The chain recombines TRBV11-2 with TRBJ2-7; perhaps TRBD1 as D (6 bases). The germline V gene has CDR1 SGHAT and CDR2 FQNNGV. V dropped 1 base and J dropped 3 bases, with 10 bases sitting between them. CDR3 length: 14 residues.

This sequence joins TRBV28 and TRBJ1-2; D ambiguous. Trimming shortened V by 5 bases and J by 2 bases, and 3 bases separated the two germline ends. The CDR3 length is 11 residues. Germline V gene sequence: CDR1 MDHEN, CDR2 SYDVKM. CDR3 amino acids: CASSLNYGYTF. CDR3 nucleotides: TGTGCCAGCAGTCTCAACTATGGCTACACCTTC.

The V call is TRBV6-6, the J call TRBJ1-2; the D is unclear. The V gene's germline CDR1 is MNHNY and CDR2 SVGAGI (reference sequence). This CDR3 comprises 13 residues. Trimming cost V 4 bases and J 8 bases, with 14 bases left between them. The CDR3: CASSSNGNAGYTF. Written as DNA, the CDR3 is TGTGCCAGCAGTTCCAACGGGAACGCGGGCTACACCTTC.

In nucleotides, the CDR3 is TGTGCCAGCAGCAGACTAGCGGGGTTCCAGGAGCAGTTCTTC. Its translation: CASSRLAGFQEQFF. The chain recombines TRBV7-9 with TRBJ2-1; 11 positions agree with TRBD2. In germline, CDR1 is SEHNR, CDR2 FQNEAQ (reference sequence). V lost 5 bases to trimming and J lost 10 bases; unmatched junction nucleotides: 7. This CDR3 comprises 14 residues.

The gene calls are TRBV28 and TRBJ1-2, with 7 bases lining up with TRBD1. CDR3 length: 13 amino acids. Germline V gene sequence: CDR1 MDHEN, CDR2 SYDVKM. V dropped 10 bases and J dropped 6; count of bases not matched to a gene: 11. CDR3 sequence (DNA): TGTGCCATGACGGACAGGTTAGGGAATGGCTACACCTTC. Translated: CAMTDRLGNGYTF.

The rearrangement links TRBV7-2 to TRBJ2-4; D gene uncertain. The CDR3 is 12 amino acids. Trimming took 5 bases from V and 3 from J, leaving 5 bases between them. Germline lookup yields CDR1 SGHTA and CDR2 FQGNSA. This chain's CDR3 is CASSLFKNIQYF. As DNA, the CDR3 is TGTGCCAGCAGCCTTTTCAAAAACATTCAGTACTTC.

V and J are TRBV15 and TRBJ2-5; 9 bases fit TRBD1. CDR1 LNHNV and CDR2 YYDKDF come from the germline V gene (reference sequence). J lost 5 bases, V lost 3 bases, and 7 bases had no gene match. The CDR3 spans 15 residues. The chain's CDR3 is CATSRGGQGEETQYF. DNA of the CDR3: TGTGCCACCAGCAGGGGGGGACAGGGTGAGGAGACCCAGTACTTC. Complete variable domain (other parts from reference TRBV15 and TRBJ2-5): DAMVIQNPRYQVTQFGKPVTLSCSQTLNHNVMYWYQQKSSQAPKLLFHYYDKDFNNEADTPDNFQSRRPNTSFCFLDIRSPGLGDTAMYLCATSRGGQGEETQYFGPGTRLLVL.

The chain combines TRBV2 with TRBJ1-2; 7 nucleotides line up with TRBD1. CDR1 is SNHLY and CDR2 is FYNNEI in the germline V gene. V was pared by 1 base and J by 7 bases, with 6 bases of the junction left unmatched. CDR3 length: 14 amino acids. The CDR3 sequence is CASSEGQGESGYTF. The CDR3 DNA is TGTGCCAGCAGTGAAGGGCAGGGGGAGAGTGGCTACACCTTC.

This sequence joins TRBV9 and TRBJ2-1; 10 nucleotides agree with TRBD2. Trimming took 3 bases from V and 3 from J; bases not matched to a gene: 6. Germline values: CDR1 SGDLS, CDR2 YYNGEE. This CDR3 region has 16 residues. The CDR3, as DNA: TGTGCCAGCAGCGCCCGACTAGCGGGCGACTACAATGAGCAGTTCTTC. This sequence encodes CASSARLAGDYNEQFF.

The V call is TRBV28, the J call TRBJ2-7; perhaps TRBD1 as D (6 bases). The germline V and J ends were trimmed by 5 bases and 6 bases, with 20 bases remaining between them. The germline V gene has CDR1 MDHEN and CDR2 SYDVKM. The CDR3 runs to 15 residues. The CDR3 DNA sequence: TGTGCCAGCAGTACCTCGGGACGGAGGACAGTCGAGCAGTACTTC. This codes for CASSTSGRRTVEQYF.

The chain's CDR3 is CASSLDRWAGEAFF. The CDR3 nucleotides are TGTGCCAGCAGCCTGGACAGGTGGGCCGGTGAAGCTTTCTTT. The chain employs TRBV2 and TRBJ1-1; 7 positions agree with TRBD1. The CDR3 has 14 residues. Germline loops: CDR1 SNHLY, CDR2 FYNNEI. Trimming at V came to 6 bases and at J to 7 bases, leaving 11 bases not matched to a gene. Supplemented by reference TRBV2 and TRBJ1-1, the full variable domain reads EPEVTQTPSHQVTQMGQEVILRCVPISNHLYFYWYRQILGQKVEFLVSFYNNEISEKSEIFDDQFSVERPDGSNFTLKIRSTKLEDSAMYFCASSLDRWAGEAFFGQGTRLTVV.

The chain employs TRBV28 and TRBJ2-7; tentatively, D is TRBD2 (5 bases). This CDR3 has 15 residues. Trimming pared 3 bases from V and 2 bases from J, leaving 14 bases between. Germline V gene sequence: CDR1 MDHEN, CDR2 SYDVKM. DNA of the CDR3: TGTGCCAGCAGTTTGCACGGGATTACGGCCTACGAGCAGTACTTC. This translates into CASSLHGITAYEQYF.

Turning to this clone: Other DNA sequences within the sample encode an identical CDR3. For the CDR3, the DNA is TGTGCCAGCAGCCGAGGACTTTCCTACGAGCAGTACTTC. This encodes CASSRGLSYEQYF. V and J are TRBV6-5 and TRBJ2-7, with D perhaps TRBD2 (5 bases). Per the germline V gene, CDR1 is MNHEY and CDR2 is SVGAGI. The length of the CDR3 is 13 residues. Trimming pared 6 bases from V and 1 base from J, leaving 10 bases between.

The chain uses TRBV6-5 and TRBJ2-7; TRBD2 matches 8 bases. Trimming at V came to 1 base and at J to 6 bases, leaving 5 bases not matched to a gene. The CDR3 is 14 residues long. Germline assignment: CDR1 MNHEY and CDR2 SVGAGI. The CDR3 spells CASSYWTSSGEQYF. The CDR3 nucleotides are TGTGCCAGCAGTTACTGGACTAGCAGTGGCGAGCAGTACTTC.

The table lists this clone with a count of one. The genes are TRBV11-2 and TRBJ2-3, with TRBD2 matching over 8 bases. Germline CDR1 SGHAT, CDR2 FQNNGV. There are 15 residues in the CDR3. J gave up 0 bases and V 1 base, and 0 bases lay outside the gene matches. The DNA of the CDR3 is TGTGCCAGCAGCTTAGGCGGGAGGAGCACAGATACGCAGTATTTT. This translates into CASSLGGRSTDTQYF.

V gene TRBV15 combines with J gene TRBJ2-2; a weak D match, TRBD2 (5 bases). Trimming removed 5 bases from V and 6 bases from J, with 13 bases in between. Germline CDR1 reads LNHNV; CDR2 reads YYDKDF (reference sequence). This CDR3 spans 14 amino acids. In nucleotides, the CDR3 is TGTGCCACCAGCCTCCGGACTGTAGCCGGGGAGCTGTTTTTT. Translation gives CATSLRTVAGELFF.

The chain combines TRBV2 with TRBJ2-6; 7 bases are a match to TRBD1. The germline V gene encodes CDR1 SNHLY and CDR2 FYNNEI. The CDR3 sequence is 15 residues long. With V trimmed by 3 bases and J by 4 bases, 3 bases remained unmatched. The CDR3 DNA reads as TGTGCCAGCAGTGAGACAGGGAAGGGGGCCAACGTCCTGACTTTC. It specifies CASSETGKGANVLTF.

This clone was seen more than once but under ten times. V gene TRBV2 combines with J gene TRBJ2-5; a weak D match, TRBD2 (7 bases). Germline V gives CDR1 SNHLY, CDR2 FYNNEI. The CDR3 is 15 residues long. V dropped 4 bases and J dropped 2 bases, with 14 bases sitting between them. The CDR3 bases are TGTGCCAGCAGTGGGGGAGGGACAAATCAAGAGACCCAGTACTTC. Encoded protein: CASSGGGTNQETQYF.